Included here is one T cell receptor (beta chain) sequence, with context. The antigen remains undetermined. TCRB transcripts that were expressed got sequenced, as all of the isolated RNA had been reverse transcribed. This table comes from immunoSEQ multiplex PCR, and its TCRdb copy is limited to in-frame clones, with some not included. The sample includes hundreds of thousands of clones, roughly two thirds seen only once; the top ten take 0.053%. This sample is part of a study of beta chain features in type 1 diabetes. Study outcomes and limitations: A cDNA-based sequencing approach could over-represent cells with high TCR expression.

The source is a young man in good health. The source material was naive CD4+ T cells from blood.

Here the CDR3 DNA reads TGTGCCTGGAGTTCGAGGAGGGGCATGAACACTGAAGCTTTCTTT. The encoded protein is CAWSSRRGMNTEAFF. The chain uses TRBV30 and TRBJ1-1; D perhaps matches TRBD1 (5 bases). There are 15 residues in the CDR3. The V and J ends lost 2 bases and 0 bases respectively, with 13 bases between them. CDR1 and CDR2 (germline): GTSNPN, SVGIG (reference sequence).